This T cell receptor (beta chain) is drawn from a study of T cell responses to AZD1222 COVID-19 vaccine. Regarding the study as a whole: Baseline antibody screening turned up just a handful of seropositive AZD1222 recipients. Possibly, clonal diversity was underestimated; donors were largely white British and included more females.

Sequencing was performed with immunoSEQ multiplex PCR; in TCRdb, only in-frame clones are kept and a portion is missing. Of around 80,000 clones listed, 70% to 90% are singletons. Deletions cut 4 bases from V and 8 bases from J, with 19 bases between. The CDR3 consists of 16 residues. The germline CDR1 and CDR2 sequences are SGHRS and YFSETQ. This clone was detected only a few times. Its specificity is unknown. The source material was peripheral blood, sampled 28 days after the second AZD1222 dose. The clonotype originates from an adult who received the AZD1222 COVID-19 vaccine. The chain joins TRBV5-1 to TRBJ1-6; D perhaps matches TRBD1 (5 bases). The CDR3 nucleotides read TGCGCCAGCAGCCCTATTTCGGGACCAGGCGATTCACCCCTCCACTTT. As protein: CASSPISGPGDSPLHF.